The clone carrying this T cell receptor (beta chain) showed up just a few times. Data came from immunoSEQ multiplex PCR; TCRdb stores just in-frame clones and leaves some out. The sample shows about 27,000 clones, roughly 69% of them seen only once. This entry is derived from a study of cytotoxic CD8 clonotypes in ibrutinib-treated CLL. Germline-derived CDR1 and CDR2 are SGHRS and YFSETQ. V shed 0 bases and J shed 2 bases, with 9 bases lying between them. This CDR3 is 14 amino acids long. The input for sequencing was PBMCs, taken after 24 months of ibrutinib treatment. This TCR was recovered from a human donor with chronic lymphocytic leukemia. The chain couples TRBV5-1 to TRBJ2-7; a weak D match, TRBD1 (6 bases). In DNA form, the CDR3 reads TGCGCCAGCAGCTTGGCACAGGGTCCCTACGAGCAGTACTTC. Translation: CASSLAQGPYEQYF.